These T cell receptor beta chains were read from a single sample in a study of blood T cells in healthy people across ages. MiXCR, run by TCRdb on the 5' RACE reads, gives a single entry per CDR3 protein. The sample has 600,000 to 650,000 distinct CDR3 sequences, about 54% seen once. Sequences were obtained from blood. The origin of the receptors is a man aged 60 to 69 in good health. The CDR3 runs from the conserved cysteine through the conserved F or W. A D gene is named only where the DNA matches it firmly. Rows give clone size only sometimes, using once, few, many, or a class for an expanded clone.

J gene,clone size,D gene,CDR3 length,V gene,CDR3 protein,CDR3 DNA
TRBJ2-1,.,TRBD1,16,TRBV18,CASSLRGQGSYNEQFF,TGTGCCAGCTCACTACGTGGACAGGGGTCCTACAATGAGCAGTTCTTC
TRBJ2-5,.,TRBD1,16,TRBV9,CASSVQVSGGGETQYF,TGTGCCAGCAGCGTTCAGGTGTCAGGGGGCGGGGAGACCCAGTACTTC
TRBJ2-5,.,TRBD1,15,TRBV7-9,CASSRTAGGQETQYF,TGTGCCAGCAGCCGAACCGCAGGGGGCCAAGAGACCCAGTACTTC
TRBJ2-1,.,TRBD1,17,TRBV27,CASSSNLRDRVTNEQFF,TGTGCCAGCAGTTCCAACCTCCGGGACAGGGTTACCAATGAGCAGTTCTTC
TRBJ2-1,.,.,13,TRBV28,CASFKPTYNEQFF,TGTGCCAGTTTTAAACCCACCTACAATGAGCAGTTCTTC
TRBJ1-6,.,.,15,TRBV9,CASSEGQTGNSPLHF,TGTGCCAGCAGCGAAGGACAGACGGGTAATTCACCCCTCCACTTT
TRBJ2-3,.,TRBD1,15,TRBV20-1,CSAQPIQGAQDTQYF,TGCAGTGCTCAGCCAATCCAGGGGGCGCAAGATACGCAGTATTTT
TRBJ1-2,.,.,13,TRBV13,CASSSAWLGGYTF,TGTGCCAGCAGCTCCGCATGGCTCGGGGGCTACACCTTC
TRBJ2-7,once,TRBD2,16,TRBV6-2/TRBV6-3,CASSSSGTSGSYEQYF,TGTGCCAGCAGTAGCTCCGGGACTAGCGGGTCCTACGAGCAGTACTTC
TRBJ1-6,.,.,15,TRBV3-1,CASSARPGNNSPLHF,TGTGCCAGCAGCGCACGGCCGGGGAATAATTCACCCCTCCACTTT
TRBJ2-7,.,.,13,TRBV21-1,CASSSLRLYEQYF,TGTGCCAGCAGCTCCTTGCGACTATACGAGCAGTACTTC
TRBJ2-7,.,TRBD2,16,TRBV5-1,CASSRLAGLTPYEQYF,TGCGCCAGCAGCCGATTAGCGGGGCTAACCCCCTACGAGCAGTACTTC
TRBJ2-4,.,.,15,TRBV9,CASSKGILAKNIQYF,TGTGCCAGCAGCAAGGGGATTCTAGCCAAAAACATTCAGTACTTC
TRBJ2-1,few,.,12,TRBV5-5,CASSLSDNEQFF,TGTGCCAGCAGCTTGAGTGACAATGAGCAGTTCTTC
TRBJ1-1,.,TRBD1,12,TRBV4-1,CASSQPDREAFF,TGCGCCAGCAGCCAACCGGACAGGGAAGCTTTCTTT
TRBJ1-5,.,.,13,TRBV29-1,CSVRGNSNQPQHF,TGCAGCGTCCGGGGCAATAGCAATCAGCCCCAGCATTTT
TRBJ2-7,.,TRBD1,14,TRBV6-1,CASIWDRGLYEQYF,TGTGCCAGCATTTGGGACAGGGGGCTCTACGAGCAGTACTTC
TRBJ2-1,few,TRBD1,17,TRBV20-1,CSARGPSPGQAYNEQFF,TGCAGTGCTAGAGGCCCCTCACCGGGACAGGCCTACAATGAGCAGTTCTTC
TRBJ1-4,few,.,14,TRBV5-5,CASSSRDGSEKLFF,TGTGCCAGCAGCTCGAGGGACGGGAGTGAAAAACTGTTTTTT
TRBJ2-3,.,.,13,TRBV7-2,CASSVKLGDTQYF,TGTGCCAGCAGCGTAAAGTTAGGAGATACGCAGTATTTT
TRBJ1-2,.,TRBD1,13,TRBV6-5,CAAHRGGNYGYTF,TGTGCCGCACACAGGGGAGGGAACTATGGCTACACCTTC